The 25 T cell receptor beta chains below come from one sample, sequenced in a study of early T cells in non-severe SARS-CoV-2 infection. Each CDR3 protein is one row after TCRdb ran MiXCR on the 5' RACE reads. The data contain about 92,000 distinct CDR3 sequences, 11% to 15% of them singletons. The sequenced sample consisted of whole blood. The receptors originated from an adult who was a healthcare worker with PCR-confirmed SARS-CoV-2 infection or an uninfected control (not recorded which).

This clonotype was detected many times. The chain uses TRBV12-3 or TRBV12-4 and TRBJ2-3, with 11 bases fitting TRBD2. Trimming at V came to 3 bases and at J to 5 bases, leaving 4 bases not matched to a gene. The CDR3 covers 15 residues. Here the CDR3 DNA reads TGTGCCAGCAGTTTTAGCGGGGGGGCCGAAGATACGCAGTATTTT. This encodes CASSFSGGAEDTQYF.

This clonotype was observed at least ten times. The CDR3 nucleotides are TGCGCCAGCAGCAGTGACGGTGCAACTAATGAAAAACTGTTTTTT. This translates into CASSSDGATNEKLFF. The V call is TRBV5-1, the J call TRBJ1-4; D uncertain. This CDR3 comprises 15 residues. The germline V gene has CDR1 SGHRS and CDR2 YFSETQ. V shed 4 bases and J shed 0 bases, with 10 bases lying between them.

This clonotype was recorded many times. This chain connects TRBV7-3 to TRBJ1-1, with unresolved D. Trimming left V 4 bases short and J 4 bases short, with 13 bases between. Germline CDR1 is SGHTA and CDR2 is FQGTGA. The CDR3 spans 14 residues. The DNA of the CDR3 is TGTGCCAGCAGCTCCTCTCACTCGACCACTGAAGCTTTCTTT. It encodes CASSSSHSTTEAFF.

This clonotype was seen a few times. The chain employs TRBV27 and TRBJ2-3; possibly TRBD1 or TRBD2 for D (5 bases each). V was shortened by 6 bases and J by 4 bases, with 14 bases between the two germline ends. Germline V gene data show CDR1 as MNHEY and CDR2 as SMNVEV (reference sequence). CDR3 length: 14 residues. CDR3 DNA sequence: TGTGCCAGCAGCTTAACCGGGACCCCAGATACGCAGTATTTT. It is translated as CASSLTGTPDTQYF.

The chain joins TRBV7-9 to TRBJ2-1, with D possibly being TRBD1 (5 bases). Germline loops: CDR1 SEHNR, CDR2 FQNEAQ (reference sequence). The CDR3 consists of 13 residues. Trimming shortened V by 5 bases and J by 4 bases, and 9 bases separated the two germline ends. CDR3 DNA: TGTGCCAGCAGCCCAGGGAATTACAATGAGCAGTTCTTC. Residues: CASSPGNYNEQFF. Supplemented by reference TRBV7-9 and TRBJ2-1, the full variable domain reads DTGVSQNPRHKITKRGQNVTFRCDPISEHNRLYWYRQTLGQGPEFLTYFQNEAQLEKSRLLSDRFSAERPKGSFSTLEIQRTEQGDSAMYLCASSPGNYNEQFFGPGTRLTVL.

The rearrangement links TRBV5-1 to TRBJ1-1; 8 bases line up with TRBD1. In germline, CDR1 is SGHRS, CDR2 YFSETQ. Unmatched junction bases numbered 8, after V lost 3 bases and J lost 7 bases. The CDR3 is made up of 14 amino acids. CDR3 residues: CASSSELGQGEAFF. The DNA of the CDR3 is TGCGCCAGCAGCTCGGAACTAGGACAGGGTGAAGCTTTCTTT.

The sample holds many counts of this clonotype. The chain combines TRBV11-2 with TRBJ2-7; D not resolved. Trimming shortened V by 1 base and J by 2 bases, and 9 bases separated the two germline ends. The CDR3 length is 14 residues. Germline V gene sequence: CDR1 SGHAT, CDR2 FQNNGV. The CDR3 loop reads CASSLGPATYEQYF. CDR3 bases: TGTGCCAGCAGCTTAGGCCCAGCGACCTACGAGCAGTACTTC.

This sequence joins TRBV3-1 and TRBJ2-6, with D tentatively TRBD1 (5 bases). Germline V gene sequence: CDR1 LGHDT, CDR2 YNNKEL (reference sequence). This CDR3 has 18 amino acids. V lost 0 bases to trimming and J lost 0 bases, with 12 bases between them. The chain's CDR3 is CASSQDDQGPSGANVLTF. The CDR3 DNA is TGTGCCAGCAGCCAAGATGACCAGGGTCCCTCTGGGGCCAACGTCCTGACTTTC.

The chain combines TRBV5-6 with TRBJ2-3, with TRBD2 matching 15 bases. This CDR3 is 17 amino acids long. After removal of 3 bases from V and 1 base from J, the junction contained 3 bases not matched to a gene. The germline CDR1 and CDR2 sequences are SGHDT and YYEEEE. The CDR3 DNA sequence: TGTGCCAGCAGCTATCGGACTAGCGGGGGGGGCACAGATACGCAGTATTTT. Protein: CASSYRTSGGGTDTQYF. The entire variable domain, with the rest obtained from reference TRBV5-6 and TRBJ2-3, is as follows: DAGVTQSPTHLIKTRGQQVTLRCSPKSGHDTVSWYQQALGQGPQFIFQYYEEEERQRGNFPDRFSGHQFPNYSSELNVNALLLGDSALYLCASSYRTSGGGTDTQYFGPGTRLTVL.

This clonotype appeared many times. V gene TRBV6-2 or TRBV6-3 combines with J gene TRBJ1-2; the match to TRBD1 covers 10 bases. The CDR3 runs 11 residues. Germline CDR1 and CDR2: MNHEY and SVGEGT. V gave up 11 bases and J gave up 5 bases; unmatched junction bases: 2. The CDR3 here is CAGGQGYGYTF. In DNA, the CDR3 is TGTGCCGGGGGACAGGGGTATGGCTACACCTTC.

This clonotype occurred many times. The CDR3 loop is CASSLARQPQHF. The CDR3 DNA sequence: TGTGCCAGCAGCTTAGCACGCCAGCCCCAGCATTTT. The chain employs TRBV7-2 and TRBJ1-5; D is ambiguous. V lost 0 bases to trimming and J lost 7 bases, with 4 bases between them. Looked up from germline, CDR1 is SGHTA and CDR2 is FQGNSA. This CDR3 spans 12 amino acids.

At least ten counts were recorded for this clonotype. This chain connects TRBV27 to TRBJ1-2, with 12 bases matching TRBD1. The CDR3 is made up of 17 amino acids. J lost 2 bases, V lost 5 bases, and 9 bases had no gene match. In germline, CDR1 is MNHEY, CDR2 SMNVEV (reference sequence). The CDR3 DNA is TGTGCCAGCAGTCTCCAGGGACAGGGGGCGCTGAACTATGGCTACACCTTC. Protein: CASSLQGQGALNYGYTF.

This clonotype came up many times. The chain carries TRBV6-4 and TRBJ1-6; 8 bases align to TRBD1. CDR3 size: 15 residues. Germline lookup yields CDR1 MRHNA and CDR2 SNTAGT. V trimming: 0 bases; J trimming: 5 bases; junction bases outside the gene matches: 0. The CDR3 sequence is CASSDSQGDNSPLHF. The DNA of the CDR3 is TGTGCCAGCAGTGACTCACAGGGGGATAATTCACCCCTCCACTTT.

This clonotype was detected many times. The chain links TRBV11-2 to TRBJ1-4, with TRBD1 as a possible D gene (5 bases). V lost 6 bases and J 8 bases, leaving 16 bases between the germline ends. This CDR3 is built from 14 residues. Germline V gene lookup returns CDR1 SGHAT and CDR2 FQNNGV. The CDR3 sequence: CASSHGAFGEKLFF. The CDR3 nucleotides read TGTGCCAGCAGTCACGGGGCGTTCGGAGAAAAACTGTTTTTT.

The V call is TRBV6-1, the J call TRBJ1-2; D not certain. This CDR3 has 15 residues. CDR1 is MNHNS and CDR2 is SASEGT in the germline V gene. V lost 4 bases and J lost 0, with 12 bases in between. This CDR3 reads CASSVVVPPNYGYTF. In DNA, the CDR3 is TGTGCCAGCAGTGTGGTTGTCCCGCCTAACTATGGCTACACCTTC.

This clonotype has ten or more counts. This chain links TRBV21-1 with TRBJ1-1; the table's TRBD1 call for D was not verified on the DNA. TRBV21-1 is labeled a pseudogene. The length of the CDR3 is 12 residues. The CDR3, as DNA: TGTGCCAGCAGCAAAGGAGGAGGGGGAGCTTTCTTT. It is translated as CASSKGGGGAFF.

This clonotype turned up a few times. The chain is built from TRBV6-6 and TRBJ1-6, with a tentative D call TRBD1 (5 bases). Germline CDR1 is MNHNY and CDR2 is SVGAGI (reference sequence). The CDR3 consists of 18 residues. The V and J ends lost 5 bases and 0 bases respectively, with 17 bases between them. The CDR3: CASSPLGGMSSYNSPLHF. The CDR3, as DNA: TGTGCCAGCAGTCCCCTCGGGGGGATGAGCTCCTATAATTCACCCCTCCACTTT.

This clonotype was counted between two and nine times. This CDR3 is CASSERPNTEAFF. The DNA for the CDR3 is TGCGCCAGCAGTGAGAGACCGAACACTGAAGCTTTCTTT. The rearrangement links TRBV10-1 to TRBJ1-1; D gene uncertain. Trimming cost V 2 bases and J 1 base, with 5 bases left between them. This CDR3 has 13 amino acids. Germline CDR1 is WNHNN and CDR2 is SYGVQD (reference sequence).

In this sample, this clonotype turned up a few times. The chain joins TRBV19 to TRBJ2-5; D is unresolved. The germline CDR1 and CDR2 sequences are LNHDA and SQIVND (reference sequence). The CDR3 sequence is 13 residues long. With 9 bases removed from V and 1 base from J, the gap between germline ends came to 12 bases. CDR3 residues: CASSDRRQETQYF. The CDR3 nucleotides read TGTGCCAGCAGCGACCGCCGCCAAGAGACCCAGTACTTC.

This chain uses TRBV18 with TRBJ2-4; D remains unclear. The V end lost 0 bases, the J end lost 0 bases, and 9 bases lay between the germline ends. The germline gives CDR1 KGHSH, CDR2 LQKENI. This CDR3 comprises 16 residues. The CDR3 region has the DNA TGTGCCAGCTCACCACCGGGCAGGCTAGCCAAAAACATTCAGTACTTC. Translated, it gives CASSPPGRLAKNIQYF.

The chain joins TRBV5-5 to TRBJ1-2, with D uncertain. V was pared by 4 bases and J by 3 bases, with 19 bases between. Per the germline V gene, CDR1 is SGHKS and CDR2 is YYEKEE (reference sequence). This CDR3 is 16 amino acids long. CDR3 bases: TGTGCCAGCAGCCTTCTGGGCCAGGAGTTGCACTATGGCTACACCTTC. This codes for CASSLLGQELHYGYTF.

This chain joins TRBV5-6 and TRBJ2-7; 9 bases match TRBD1. With V trimmed by 3 bases and J by 6 bases, 7 bases remained unmatched. The germline gives CDR1 SGHDT, CDR2 YYEEEE. The CDR3 covers 14 residues. The CDR3 sequence: CASSWDRANFEQYF. The CDR3 nucleotides are TGTGCCAGCAGCTGGGACAGGGCAAATTTCGAGCAGTACTTC.

This chain joins TRBV28 and TRBJ1-4, with 8 bases lining up with TRBD1. J lost 8 bases, V lost 5 bases, and 1 base had no gene match. The CDR3 spans 12 residues. CDR1 is MDHEN, CDR2 SYDVKM, per germline. The CDR3 DNA follows: TGTGCCAGCAGTAACAGGGGGGAAAAACTGTTTTTT. It specifies CASSNRGEKLFF.

J is TRBJ1-2 and V is TRBV29-1; a possible D gene is TRBD1 (5 bases). The length of the CDR3 is 12 residues. V lost 5 bases, J lost 9 bases, and 16 bases lay in between. Germline CDR1 is SQVTM and CDR2 is ANQGSEA. The CDR3: CSVPTGAVSYTF. In DNA form, the CDR3 reads TGCAGCGTTCCAACAGGAGCTGTCAGCTACACCTTC.

This chain connects TRBV25-1 to TRBJ1-4; D is ambiguous. The CDR3 totals 13 residues. Trimming left V 4 bases short and J 6 bases short, with 9 bases between. Germline-derived CDR1 and CDR2 are MGHDK and SYGVNS. The CDR3 bases are TGTGCCAGCAGTGTGGCAGAATATGAAAAACTGTTTTTT. This translates into CASSVAEYEKLFF.